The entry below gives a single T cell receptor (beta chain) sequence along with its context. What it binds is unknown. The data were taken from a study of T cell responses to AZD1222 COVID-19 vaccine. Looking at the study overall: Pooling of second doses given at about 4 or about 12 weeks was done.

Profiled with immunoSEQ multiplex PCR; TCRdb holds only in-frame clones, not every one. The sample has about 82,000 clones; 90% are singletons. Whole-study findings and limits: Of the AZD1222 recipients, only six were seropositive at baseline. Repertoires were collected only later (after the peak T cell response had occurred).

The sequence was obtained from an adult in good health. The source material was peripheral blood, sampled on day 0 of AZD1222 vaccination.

CDR3 residues: CATSRSIGIQETQYF. The DNA of the CDR3 is TGTGCCACCAGCAGATCTATAGGGATCCAAGAGACCCAGTACTTC. V gene TRBV15 combines with J gene TRBJ2-5; D is uncertain. Trimming left V 2 bases short and J 1 base short, with 11 bases between. Germline loops: CDR1 LNHNV, CDR2 YYDKDF (reference sequence). The CDR3 totals 15 residues.